These 20 T cell receptor beta chains originate from one sample sequenced in a study of CD4+ T cells in melanoma. This table comes from immunoSEQ multiplex PCR, and its TCRdb copy is limited to in-frame clones, with some not included. The table lists around 130,000 clones, about 93% of them singletons, with about 1.5% in the top ten. These receptor sequences come from a human donor with melanoma.

This sequence joins TRBV7-3 and TRBJ1-1; 7 bases fit TRBD1. CDR3 length equals 17 residues. In germline, CDR1 is SGHTA, CDR2 FQGTGA. J was trimmed by 1 base and V by 5 bases; bases with no gene match: 13. The CDR3 reads CASSLVPQGLGNTEAFF. The CDR3 DNA sequence: TGTGCCAGCAGCCTCGTACCACAGGGGTTGGGGAACACTGAAGCTTTCTTT.

This chain's CDR3 is CASSLDGGVREQFF. The CDR3 DNA reads TGTGCCAGCAGCTTAGACGGGGGAGTGCGTGAGCAGTTCTTC. The genes are TRBV11-2 and TRBJ2-1; D is perhaps TRBD2 (6 bases). Trimming cost V 0 bases and J 9 bases, with 12 bases left between them. There are 14 residues in the CDR3. In germline, CDR1 is SGHAT, CDR2 FQNNGV.

The chain combines TRBV5-1 with TRBJ2-3; perhaps TRBD1 as D (6 bases). Germline V gives CDR1 SGHRS, CDR2 YFSETQ. This CDR3 comprises 14 residues. Trimming removed 5 bases from V and 3 bases from J, with 13 bases in between. The CDR3 is CASRQDSPTDTQYF. The CDR3 DNA reads as TGCGCCAGCAGACAGGACAGCCCGACAGATACGCAGTATTTT. Supplemented by reference TRBV5-1 and TRBJ2-3, the full variable domain reads KAGVTQTPRYLIKTRGQQVTLSCSPISGHRSVSWYQQTPGQGLQFLFEYFSETQRNKGNFPGRFSGRQFSNSRSEMNVSTLELGDSALYLCASRQDSPTDTQYFGPGTRLTVL.

The chain combines TRBV10-2 with TRBJ2-5; 7 nucleotides agree with TRBD2. Per the germline V gene, CDR1 is WSHSY and CDR2 is SAAADI. The trim removed 1 base at V and 8 bases at J, leaving 10 bases unmatched. The CDR3 loop spans 15 amino acids. The CDR3 DNA follows: TGCGCCAGCAGTGAGTTGCGCGGGGGAGCTGGTACCCAGTACTTC. This sequence encodes CASSELRGGAGTQYF.

CDR3 bases: TGTGCCAGCAGTCTGTCAACGGGCGGTTCACCCCTCCACTTT. Translating it yields CASSLSTGGSPLHF. This rearrangement joins TRBV7-8 to TRBJ1-6; D remains ambiguous. V was cut by 6 bases and J by 9 bases, with 15 bases left in between. Germline lookup yields CDR1 SGHVS and CDR2 FQNEAQ. This CDR3 contains 14 residues.

The V call is TRBV9, the J call TRBJ2-6; the D gene is possibly TRBD1 (5 bases). Trimming pared 3 bases from V and 2 bases from J, leaving 12 bases between. The length of the CDR3 is 16 residues. Per the germline V gene, CDR1 is SGDLS and CDR2 is YYNGEE. CDR3 loop: CASSASGFAGANVLTF. The DNA of the CDR3 is TGTGCCAGCAGCGCCTCAGGGTTCGCTGGGGCCAACGTCCTGACTTTC.

This clone came up a few times. J is TRBJ1-2 and V is TRBV5-1; weak D call: TRBD1 (6 bases). The CDR3 extends over 14 amino acids. The V end was cut by 0 bases, the J end by 7 bases, with 13 bases between. The V gene's germline CDR1 is SGHRS and CDR2 YFSETQ. The CDR3 nucleotides are TGCGCCAGCAGCTTGGACAGGGAATACGGTGGCTACACCTTC. This codes for CASSLDREYGGYTF.

This rearrangement joins TRBV5-1 to TRBJ2-7; TRBD1 might be the D (6 bases). Trimming took 4 bases from V and 7 from J, leaving 9 bases between them. Germline V lookup: CDR1 SGHRS, CDR2 YFSETQ. This CDR3 is 11 amino acids long. The CDR3 region is CASSLTGEQYF. The CDR3, as DNA: TGCGCCAGCAGCCTCACAGGGGAGCAGTACTTC.

The V call is TRBV5-1, the J call TRBJ2-2; possibly TRBD1 for D (7 bases). Germline CDR1 SGHRS, CDR2 YFSETQ. This CDR3 is 13 amino acids long. Trimming stripped 7 bases from V and 7 bases from J, with 14 bases between. CDR3 sequence reads: CASWRGQGGELFF. In DNA form, the CDR3 reads TGCGCCAGCTGGAGGGGGCAGGGCGGGGAGCTGTTTTTT.

The rearrangement joins TRBV27 to TRBJ1-5; possible D gene TRBD1, 5 bases. The length of the CDR3 is 16 residues. The V gene lost 5 bases and the J gene lost 2 bases, with 16 bases spanning the gap. Germline CDR1 is MNHEY and CDR2 is SMNVEV (reference sequence). The CDR3 reads CASSPLGAEGNQPQHF. DNA for the CDR3: TGTGCCAGCAGTCCTCTCGGGGCGGAGGGCAATCAGCCCCAGCATTTT.

This chain links TRBV5-4 with TRBJ1-2; no definite D call. The V end was cut by 4 bases, the J end by 4 bases, with 11 bases between. CDR1 SGHNT and CDR2 YYREEE come from the germline V gene (reference sequence). This CDR3 region has 13 residues. The CDR3 nucleotides read TGTGCCAGCAGCGCAGACACGGTCTATGGCTACACCTTC. Amino acid sequence: CASSADTVYGYTF. Full variable domain (rest looked up from reference TRBV5-4 and TRBJ1-2): ETGVTQSPTHLIKTRGQQVTLRCSSQSGHNTVSWYQQALGQGPQFIFQYYREEENGRGNFPPRFSGLQFPNYSSELNVNALELDDSALYLCASSADTVYGYTFGSGTRLTVV.

The chain couples TRBV5-6 to TRBJ2-7; a possible D gene is TRBD2 (6 bases). V was clipped by 4 bases and J by 3 bases, with 17 bases between them. Germline V gene sequence: CDR1 SGHDT, CDR2 YYEEEE. The CDR3 has 15 amino acids. The CDR3 DNA reads TGTGCCAGCAGCCCGCGACTAGGGACCTACTACGAGCAGTACTTC. Its translation is CASSPRLGTYYEQYF.

The sample holds one count of this clone. This sequence joins TRBV7-9 and TRBJ2-5; 10 bases agree with TRBD1. There are 16 residues in the CDR3. The germline CDR1 and CDR2 sequences are SEHNR and FQNEAQ (reference sequence). V dropped 5 bases and J dropped 4; count of bases not matched to a gene: 10. CDR3 nucleotide sequence: TGTGCCAGCAGCCTTGGATGGGGGGACAGGGGAGAGACCCAGTACTTC. Residues: CASSLGWGDRGETQYF.

V and J are TRBV2 and TRBJ2-5; possible D gene TRBD2, 6 bases. The CDR3 covers 15 residues. Trimming stripped 3 bases from V and 2 bases from J, with 13 bases between. Germline CDR1 and CDR2: SNHLY and FYNNEI. DNA of the CDR3: TGTGCCAGCAGTGAGGGGTGGCGGGGTCAAGAGACCCAGTACTTC. Amino acids: CASSEGWRGQETQYF.

This sequence joins TRBV6-5 and TRBJ2-7; D not certain. The germline V gene encodes CDR1 MNHEY and CDR2 SVGAGI. Trimming stripped 2 bases from V and 5 bases from J, with 13 bases between. This CDR3 comprises 14 residues. CDR3 in DNA: TGTGCCAGCAGTTACCAGTTAGGTGGCAACGAGCAGTACTTC. This codes for CASSYQLGGNEQYF.

Turning to this clone: The junction departs from the called germline gene at one end, perhaps through a read error. At the DNA level, this CDR3 is encoded by other sequences in the same sample as well. This sequence joins TRBV7-9 and TRBJ1-1; TRBD1 matches at 10 bases. The CDR3 is 19 amino acids. Per germline, CDR1 SEHNR and CDR2 FQNEAQ (reference sequence). CDR3 coding DNA: TGTGCCAGCAGCTTAAGACCGGGACAGGGGATGATAATGAACACTGAGGCTTTCTTT. Translated: CASSLRPGQGMIMNTEAFF.

This chain uses TRBV4-1 with TRBJ2-7; D is ambiguous. Looked up from germline, CDR1 is MGHRA and CDR2 is YSYEKL. The CDR3 covers 15 residues. Trimming stripped 2 bases from V and 5 bases from J, with 16 bases between. The CDR3 sequence: CASSQSFVRGNEQYF. For the CDR3, the DNA is TGCGCCAGCAGCCAATCTTTTGTCCGAGGCAACGAGCAGTACTTC.

Points on this clone: Other nucleotide sequences in the sample specify the same CDR3. This rearrangement joins TRBV5-1 to TRBJ1-6, with D uncertain. Germline assignment: CDR1 SGHRS and CDR2 YFSETQ. The CDR3 is 12 amino acids. V lost 4 bases and J lost 5, with 4 bases in between. The DNA for the CDR3 is TGCGCCAGCAGCACGAATAATTCACCCCTCCACTTT. Protein sequence: CASSTNNSPLHF.

The chain carries TRBV5-1 and TRBJ1-2, with no clear D. The germline V and J ends were trimmed by 0 bases and 6 bases, with 9 bases remaining between them. This CDR3 contains 13 residues. CDR1 and CDR2 (germline): SGHRS, YFSETQ. The CDR3 DNA reads as TGCGCCAGCAGCTTGGGACTAAATAATGGCTACACCTTC. Translating gives CASSLGLNNGYTF.

The CDR3: CASSLGTEDGYTF. CDR3 DNA: TGTGCCAGCAGCCTAGGGACGGAAGATGGCTACACCTTC. This chain joins TRBV7-9 and TRBJ1-2; TRBD1 is a possible D gene (5 bases). Germline-derived CDR1 and CDR2 are SEHNR and FQNEAQ (reference sequence). CDR3 length: 13 residues. The V gene lost 5 bases and the J gene lost 6 bases, with 13 bases spanning the gap.